The 27 T cell receptor beta chains given below trace back to one sample, sequenced in a study of Ad26.COV2.S vaccination and SARS-CoV-2 variants. Method: immunoSEQ multiplex PCR; TCRdb's copy keeps in-frame clones and lacks some. The profile shows 500,000 or so clones, about 88% of them singletons. Treatment reported: 15 to 20 received Ad26.COV2.S at low or high dose, single or two shots; roughly 5 received placebo; per-sample allocation not given. Repertoires come from day 63 after the first vaccine or placebo injection. This sample comprised peripheral blood, obtained in a trial of Ad26.COV2.S vaccine versus placebo. All receptors come from a person aged 18-65 years who received the Ad26.COV2.S COVID-19 vaccine or a placebo.

This clone appeared a few times. The sample carries other DNA sequences with the same CDR3. The CDR3: CASSQGGNQPQHF. The CDR3 DNA reads TGTGCCAGCAGCCAAGGGGGCAATCAGCCCCAGCATTTT. V and J are TRBV3-1 (or the pseudogene TRBV3-2) and TRBJ1-5; D gene unclear. Germline CDR1 reads LGHDT; CDR2 reads YNNKEL (reference sequence). V lost 1 base and J 2 bases, leaving 3 bases between the germline ends. CDR3 length: 13 amino acids.

Here the CDR3 DNA reads TGTGCCAGCAGCTTCGCAGCGTATAATTCACCCCTCCACTTT. Its translation: CASSFAAYNSPLHF. The chain joins TRBV7-8 to TRBJ1-6; D unresolved. Trimming removed 3 bases at V and 4 bases at J, with 7 bases between. Germline-derived CDR1 and CDR2 are SGHVS and FQNEAQ. The CDR3 is 14 residues long.

This clone was counted between two and nine times. The chain carries TRBV7-2 and TRBJ1-2, with D maybe TRBD1 (5 bases). The CDR3 totals 17 residues. V lost 5 bases and J lost 4, with 23 bases in between. The V gene's germline CDR1 is SGHTA and CDR2 FQGNSA. The CDR3 sequence is CASSPIGQGTARYGYTF. The CDR3 DNA is TGTGCCAGCAGCCCCATTGGTCAGGGAACCGCTCGCTATGGCTACACCTTC.

CDR3 sequence (DNA): TGTGCCAGCAGCCTGACTAGATCGTCGCAGTACGTC. As protein: CASSLTRSSQYV. The chain has TRBV6-4 and TRBJ2-7; D perhaps matches TRBD2 (6 bases). Trimming shortened V by 6 bases and J by 9 bases, and 15 bases separated the two germline ends. The germline V gene encodes CDR1 MRHNA and CDR2 SNTAGT. This CDR3 spans 12 amino acids.

The chain recombines TRBV6-5 with TRBJ1-2; D gene uncertain. Germline V lookup: CDR1 MNHEY, CDR2 SVGAGI. With 8 bases removed from V and 7 bases from J, the gap between germline ends came to 14 bases. This CDR3 has 12 residues. CDR3 loop: CASWEAYFGYTF. CDR3 sequence (DNA): TGTGCCAGCTGGGAGGCGTATTTTGGCTACACCTTC.

This clone came up once. The V gene is TRBV5-4, the J gene TRBJ1-6; perhaps TRBD1 as D (6 bases). The CDR3 extends over 15 amino acids. The germline gives CDR1 SGHNT, CDR2 YYREEE (reference sequence). Trimming removed 4 bases at V and 15 bases at J, with 23 bases between. CDR3 sequence: CASSTWTAAREGLHF. The CDR3 DNA is TGTGCCAGCAGCACATGGACAGCGGCGAGAGAAGGCCTCCACTTT.

The chain uses TRBV6-6 and TRBJ1-1; the D is unclear. The germline V gene encodes CDR1 MNHNY and CDR2 SVGAGI (reference sequence). V dropped 4 bases and J dropped 1 base, with 4 bases sitting between them. The CDR3 is made up of 12 amino acids. The CDR3 is CASSSGNTEAFF. In DNA form, the CDR3 reads TGTGCCAGCAGTTCAGGGAACACTGAAGCTTTCTTT.

In this sample, this clone turned up once. The J gene is TRBJ1-1, the V gene TRBV7-2, with D unclear. CDR1 and CDR2 from the germline V gene are SGHTA and FQGNSA. The CDR3 runs to 15 residues. Trimming removed 2 bases at V and 5 bases at J, with 15 bases between. Here the CDR3 DNA reads TGTGCCAGCAGCTTAAGCGGCCGACGTTGGACTGAAGCTTTCTTT. Encoded protein: CASSLSGRRWTEAFF.

V usage is TRBV5-1 and J usage is TRBJ1-1; D gene unclear. The V and J ends lost 2 bases and 0 bases respectively, with 8 bases between them. From germline, CDR1 is SGHRS and CDR2 YFSETQ. There are 14 residues in the CDR3. CDR3 coding DNA: TGCGCCAGCAGCTTCGGCCAACTGAACACTGAAGCTTTCTTT. Its translation is CASSFGQLNTEAFF.

This sequence joins TRBV5-1 and TRBJ2-6, with D possibly being TRBD2 (5 bases). This CDR3 contains 17 residues. V dropped 1 base and J dropped 4 bases, with 15 bases sitting between them. Germline CDR1 reads SGHRS; CDR2 reads YFSETQ. The CDR3 reads CASSLTNPGSGANVLTF. The CDR3, as DNA: TGCGCCAGCAGCTTGACCAACCCGGGGTCCGGGGCCAACGTCCTGACTTTC.

The gene calls are TRBV2 and TRBJ1-3; weak D call: TRBD1 (5 bases). Deletions cut 6 bases from V and 4 bases from J, with 16 bases between. The CDR3 loop spans 15 amino acids. Per germline, CDR1 SNHLY and CDR2 FYNNEI. Here the CDR3 DNA reads TGTGCCAGCAGCCCAGGGTTTTCTGACGGAAACACCATATATTTT. Amino acid sequence: CASSPGFSDGNTIYF.

The chain carries TRBV7-6 and TRBJ2-1; 8 nucleotides line up with TRBD2. The CDR3 is 13 residues long. From germline, CDR1 is SGHVS and CDR2 FNYEAQ. Unmatched junction bases numbered 4, after V lost 4 bases and J lost 8 bases. The chain's CDR3 is CASSSREGDEQFF. The CDR3, as DNA: TGTGCCAGCAGCTCCCGGGAGGGAGATGAGCAGTTCTTC.

This clone was seen only once. In DNA, the CDR3 is TGCGCCAGCAGCCTGGGCGGGAGCGTGGAGGAGACCCAGTACTTC. Residues: CASSLGGSVEETQYF. V gene TRBV5-1 combines with J gene TRBJ2-5; 7 bases match TRBD2. J lost 5 bases, V lost 4 bases, and 11 bases had no gene match. The CDR3 is 15 residues long. Looked up from germline, CDR1 is SGHRS and CDR2 is YFSETQ. The entire variable domain, with the rest obtained from reference TRBV5-1 and TRBJ2-5, is as follows: KAGVTQTPRYLIKTRGQQVTLSCSPISGHRSVSWYQQTPGQGLQFLFEYFSETQRNKGNFPGRFSGRQFSNSRSEMNVSTLELGDSALYLCASSLGGSVEETQYFGPGTRLLVL.

J is TRBJ2-7 and V is TRBV6-1, with D perhaps matching TRBD2 (6 bases). This CDR3 spans 14 amino acids. V lost 5 bases, J lost 0 bases, and 11 bases lay in between. Germline-derived CDR1 and CDR2 are MNHNS and SASEGT. CDR3 sequence reads: CASSSWGLSYEQYV. The CDR3 nucleotides are TGTGCCAGCAGTTCCTGGGGACTCTCCTACGAGCAGTACGTC.

The V call is TRBV7-3, the J call TRBJ2-7; 9 bases fit TRBD2. J was trimmed by 4 bases and V by 5 bases; bases with no gene match: 9. The CDR3 consists of 15 residues. Germline lookup yields CDR1 SGHTA and CDR2 FQGTGA. CDR3 bases: TGTGCCAGCAGCCAAGCGGGGGGCTCAGAATACGAGCAGTACTTC. This codes for CASSQAGGSEYEQYF.

The chain recombines TRBV28 with TRBJ2-7; 7 bases line up with TRBD1. The germline V gene has CDR1 MDHEN and CDR2 SYDVKM. This CDR3 has 14 amino acids. The V segment lost 6 bases and the J segment 2 bases; nucleotides outside the gene matches: 7. In nucleotides, the CDR3 is TGTGCCAGCAGCCCCGGGACAGTTACCTACGAGCAGTACTTC. Amino acid sequence: CASSPGTVTYEQYF. Full variable domain (missing parts from reference TRBV28 and TRBJ2-7): DVKVTQSSRYLVKRTGEKVFLECVQDMDHENMFWYRQDPGLGLRLIYFSYDVKMKEKGDIPEGYSVSREKKERFSLILESASTNQTSMYLCASSPGTVTYEQYFGPGTRLTVT.

The V call is TRBV24-1, the J call TRBJ2-3; 12 bases match TRBD2. The V and J ends lost 3 bases and 11 bases, in that order; junction bases with no gene match: 23. Looked up from germline, CDR1 is KGHDR and CDR2 is SFDVKD. The CDR3 is 20 amino acids. CDR3 in amino acids: CATSDTLRLAGDQDTNEQYF. The CDR3 bases are TGTGCCACCAGTGATACCTTGCGACTAGCGGGGGACCAAGATACTAACGAGCAGTATTTT.

The rearrangement uses TRBV19 and TRBJ2-7, with D possibly TRBD1 on 6 matching bases. Germline V gene data show CDR1 as LNHDA and CDR2 as SQIVND (reference sequence). V was trimmed by 6 bases and J by 2 bases, leaving 14 bases between them. This CDR3 spans 14 amino acids. Here the CDR3 DNA reads TGTGCCAGTAGCCCGGGACATACCACCTACGAGCAGTACGTC. This encodes CASSPGHTTYEQYV.

The rearrangement links TRBV5-4 to TRBJ2-1; the match to TRBD1 covers 7 bases. From germline, CDR1 is SGHNT and CDR2 YYREEE (reference sequence). Unmatched junction bases numbered 6, after V lost 4 bases and J lost 2 bases. The CDR3 has 15 amino acids. CDR3 in DNA: TGTGCCAGCAGCCCTCCCGACAGGGCCTACAATGAGCAGTTCTTC. Its translation is CASSPPDRAYNEQFF.

The V call is TRBV7-3, the J call TRBJ2-2; D not certain. This CDR3 is 14 amino acids long. Per the germline V gene, CDR1 is SGHTA and CDR2 is FQGTGA. V was trimmed by 0 bases and J by 7 bases, leaving 9 bases between them. The CDR3 loop is CASSLTSDNGELFF. The CDR3 nucleotides read TGTGCCAGCAGCTTAACTAGTGACAACGGGGAGCTGTTTTTT. Looking up the rest from reference TRBV7-3 and TRBJ2-2 gives the full variable domain: GAGVSQTPSNKVTEKGKYVELRCDPISGHTALYWYRQSLGQGPEFLIYFQGTGAADDSGLPNDRFFAVRPEGSVSTLKIQRTERGDSAVYLCASSLTSDNGELFFGEGSRLTVL.

The chain carries TRBV5-1 and TRBJ1-1; D remains unclear. The CDR3 totals 14 residues. The V gene's germline CDR1 is SGHRS and CDR2 YFSETQ. V lost 4 bases to trimming and J lost 0 bases, with 10 bases between them. The CDR3 DNA reads as TGCGCCAGCAGCCCGACTCCAGTGAACACTGAAGCTTTCTTT. As protein: CASSPTPVNTEAFF.

V is TRBV10-1 and J is TRBJ1-5; 7 bases are a match to TRBD1. In germline, CDR1 is WNHNN, CDR2 SYGVQD (reference sequence). Unmatched junction bases numbered 6, after V lost 10 bases and J lost 0 bases. This CDR3 has 14 amino acids. In DNA, the CDR3 is TGCGCCATCCAGGACAGGCATAGCAATCAGCCCCAGCATTTT. Its protein is CAIQDRHSNQPQHF.

This clone was seen only once. The chain couples TRBV19 to TRBJ1-1, with 7 bases identical to TRBD1. J lost 5 bases, V lost 6 bases, and 12 bases had no gene match. The CDR3 length is 15 residues. Per the germline V gene, CDR1 is LNHDA and CDR2 is SQIVND (reference sequence). The CDR3 reads CASRNRGDADTEAFF. The DNA for the CDR3 is TGTGCCAGTAGGAACAGGGGCGACGCCGATACTGAAGCTTTCTTT.

CDR3 in DNA: TGCGCCAGCAGCCAAGATGACAGGGACTGGGCCACTGAAGCTTTCTTT. Translated, it gives CASSQDDRDWATEAFF. The V and J genes are TRBV4-3 and TRBJ1-1, with TRBD1 identical over 7 bases. J lost 4 bases, V lost 0 bases, and 8 bases had no gene match. The CDR3 extends over 16 amino acids. Germline V gene lookup returns CDR1 LGHNA and CDR2 YSLEER.

The V call is TRBV7-8, the J call TRBJ2-3; the match to TRBD2 covers 9 bases. V dropped 3 bases and J dropped 2; count of bases not matched to a gene: 3. The V gene's germline CDR1 is SGHVS and CDR2 FQNEAQ. The CDR3 contains 15 residues. CDR3 sequence: CASSLREGPTDTQYF. Here the CDR3 DNA reads TGTGCCAGCAGCTTGCGGGAGGGCCCCACAGATACGCAGTATTTT.

The chain joins TRBV4-3 to TRBJ1-6; D not certain. Trimming took 0 bases from V and 9 from J, leaving 15 bases between them. The CDR3 is made up of 16 amino acids. Germline V lookup: CDR1 LGHNA, CDR2 YSLEER. Here the CDR3 reads CASSQDLGEAFSPLHF. DNA for the CDR3: TGCGCCAGCAGCCAAGATCTCGGGGAGGCGTTTTCACCCCTCCACTTT.

The chain has TRBV28 and TRBJ2-7, with D possibly TRBD2 on 5 matching bases. The CDR3 has 14 amino acids. Between the trimmed V and J ends, which lost 6 bases and 2 bases, there was a span of 14 bases. Germline CDR1 and CDR2: MDHEN and SYDVKM. CDR3 DNA sequence: TGTGCCAGCAGATCGCCTACAGCGGCCTACGAGCAGTACTTC. It codes for CASRSPTAAYEQYF.